This TCR beta chain emerged from a study of post-analysis software for immune sequencing data. General study results and limits: Strong co-clustering by F measure linked samples that shared a preparation batch. Among multiple sclerosis patients, normalized Chao1 diversity was significantly below that of controls.

For this clonotype: Its target is unknown.

Unique molecular identifiers had been added to the TCR beta cDNA libraries. Approximately 550,000 cDNA molecules came from about 1 to 10 million T cells. MiXCR was run by TCRdb on the PCR reads, yielding one entry per CDR3 protein. The profile shows roughly 730,000 distinct CDR3 sequences, 25% to 30% of them singletons. Sequenced sample: blood. The clonotype originates from a girl aged 10 to 17 with multiple sclerosis.

CDR3 nucleotide sequence: TGCAGCGTTGAAAGCGTGCGGGACCCCCAAGAGACCCAGTACTTC. Its translation: CSVESVRDPQETQYF. V usage is TRBV29-1 and J usage is TRBJ2-5; D is possibly TRBD2 (6 bases). Germline assignment: CDR1 SQVTM and CDR2 ANQGSEA. With 2 bases removed from V and 1 base from J, the gap between germline ends came to 14 bases. CDR3 length: 15 amino acids.